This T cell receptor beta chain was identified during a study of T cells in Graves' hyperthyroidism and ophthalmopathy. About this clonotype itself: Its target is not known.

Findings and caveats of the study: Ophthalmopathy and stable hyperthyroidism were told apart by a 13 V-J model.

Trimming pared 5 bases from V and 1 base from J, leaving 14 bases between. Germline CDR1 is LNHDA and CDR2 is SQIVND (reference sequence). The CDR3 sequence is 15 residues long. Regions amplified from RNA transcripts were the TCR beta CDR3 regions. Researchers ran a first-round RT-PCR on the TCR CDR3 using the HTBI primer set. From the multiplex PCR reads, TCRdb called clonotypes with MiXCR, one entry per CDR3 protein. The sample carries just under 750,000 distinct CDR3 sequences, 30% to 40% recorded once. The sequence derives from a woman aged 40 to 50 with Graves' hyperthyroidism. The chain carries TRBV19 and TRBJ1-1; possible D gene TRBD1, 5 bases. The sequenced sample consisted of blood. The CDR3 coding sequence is TGTGCCAGTAGTCTAAGGGGCGCGGGGAACACTGAAGCTTTCTTT. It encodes CASSLRGAGNTEAFF.